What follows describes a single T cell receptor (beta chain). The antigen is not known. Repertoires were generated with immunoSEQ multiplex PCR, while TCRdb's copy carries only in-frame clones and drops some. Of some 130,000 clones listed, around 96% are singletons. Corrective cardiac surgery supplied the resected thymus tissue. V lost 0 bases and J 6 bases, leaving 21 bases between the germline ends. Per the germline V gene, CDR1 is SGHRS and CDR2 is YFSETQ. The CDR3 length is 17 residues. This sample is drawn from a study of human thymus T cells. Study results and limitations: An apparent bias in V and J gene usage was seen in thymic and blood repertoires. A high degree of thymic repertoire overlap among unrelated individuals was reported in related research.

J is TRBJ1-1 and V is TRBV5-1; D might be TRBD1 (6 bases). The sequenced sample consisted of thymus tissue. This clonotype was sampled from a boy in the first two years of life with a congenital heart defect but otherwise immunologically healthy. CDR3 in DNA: TGCGCCAGCAGCTTGGGGGCGGCCTCCCCAGGGGTCGCTGAAGCTTTCTTT. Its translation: CASSLGAASPGVAEAFF.